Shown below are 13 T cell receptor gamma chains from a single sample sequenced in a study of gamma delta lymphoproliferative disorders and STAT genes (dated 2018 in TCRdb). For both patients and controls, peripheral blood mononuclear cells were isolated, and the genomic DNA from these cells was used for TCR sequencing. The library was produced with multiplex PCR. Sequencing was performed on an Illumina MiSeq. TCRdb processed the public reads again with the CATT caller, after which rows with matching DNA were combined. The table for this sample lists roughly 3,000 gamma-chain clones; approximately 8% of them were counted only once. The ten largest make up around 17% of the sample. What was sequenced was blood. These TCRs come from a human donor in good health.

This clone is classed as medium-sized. CDR3 sequence (DNA): TGTGCCACCTGGGATCGAGTCGACGTGTGGTATAAGAAACTCTTT. This encodes CATWDRVDVWYKKLF. V and J are TRGV8 and TRGJ1 or TRGJ2. TCRdb is silent on the J gene; assignment here came from matching the DNA to germline. V shed 3 bases and J 7 bases; nucleotides not matched to a gene: 15. The CDR3 is made up of 15 amino acids. Germline lookup yields CDR1 VENAVY and CDR2 YDSYNSRV.

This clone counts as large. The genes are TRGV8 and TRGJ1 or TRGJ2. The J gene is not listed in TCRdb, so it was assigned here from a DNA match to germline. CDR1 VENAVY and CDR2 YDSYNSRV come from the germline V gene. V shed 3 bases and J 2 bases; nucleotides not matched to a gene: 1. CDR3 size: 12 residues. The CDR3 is CATWDHYYKKLF. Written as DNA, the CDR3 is TGTGCCACCTGGGATCATTATTATAAGAAACTCTTT.

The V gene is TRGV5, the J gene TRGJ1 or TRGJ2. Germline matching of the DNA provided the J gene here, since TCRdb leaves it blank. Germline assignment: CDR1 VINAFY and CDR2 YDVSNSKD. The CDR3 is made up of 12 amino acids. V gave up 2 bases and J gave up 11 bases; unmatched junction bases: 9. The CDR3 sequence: CATWDTTIEKLF. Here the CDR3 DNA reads TGTGCCACCTGGGACACAACGATTGAGAAACTCTTT.

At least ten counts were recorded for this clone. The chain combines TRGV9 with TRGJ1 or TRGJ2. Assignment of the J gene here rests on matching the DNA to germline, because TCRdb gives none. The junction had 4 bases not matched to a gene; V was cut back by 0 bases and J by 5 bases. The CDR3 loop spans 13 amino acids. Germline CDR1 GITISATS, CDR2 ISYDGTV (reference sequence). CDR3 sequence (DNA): TGTGCCTTGTGGGAGGTGCACAATTATAAGAAACTCTTT. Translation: CALWEVHNYKKLF.

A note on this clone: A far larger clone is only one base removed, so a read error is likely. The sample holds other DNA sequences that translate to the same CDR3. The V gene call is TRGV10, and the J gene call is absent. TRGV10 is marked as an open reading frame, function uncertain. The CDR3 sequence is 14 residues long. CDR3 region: CAAWDWTTGWFKIF. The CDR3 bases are TGTGCTGCGTGGGATTGGACCACTGGTTGGTTCAAAATATTT.

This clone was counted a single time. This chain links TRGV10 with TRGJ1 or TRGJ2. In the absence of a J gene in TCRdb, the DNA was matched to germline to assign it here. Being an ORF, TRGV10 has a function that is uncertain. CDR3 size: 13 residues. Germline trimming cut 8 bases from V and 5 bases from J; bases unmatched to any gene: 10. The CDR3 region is CAAWDLANYKKLF. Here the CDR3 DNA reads TGTGCTGCGTGGGATTTAGCCAATTATAAGAAACTCTTT.

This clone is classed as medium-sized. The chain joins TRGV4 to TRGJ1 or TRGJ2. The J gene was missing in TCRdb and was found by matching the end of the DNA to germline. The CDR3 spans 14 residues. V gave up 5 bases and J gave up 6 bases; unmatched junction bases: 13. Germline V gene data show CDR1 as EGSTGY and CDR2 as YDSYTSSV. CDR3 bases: TGTGCCACCTGGGTACCCTCCTTTATTTATAAGAAACTCTTT. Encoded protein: CATWVPSFIYKKLF.

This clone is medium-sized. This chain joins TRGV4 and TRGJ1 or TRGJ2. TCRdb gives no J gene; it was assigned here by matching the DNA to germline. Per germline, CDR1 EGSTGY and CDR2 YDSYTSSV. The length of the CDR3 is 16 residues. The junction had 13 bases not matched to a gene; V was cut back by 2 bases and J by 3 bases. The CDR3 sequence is CATWDVWRVGYYKKLF. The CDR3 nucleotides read TGTGCCACCTGGGATGTATGGCGCGTAGGTTATTATAAGAAACTCTTT.

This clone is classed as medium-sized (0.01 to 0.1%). The CDR3 loop is CATWDGPGKLF. In DNA, the CDR3 is TGTGCCACCTGGGACGGGCCGGGGAAACTCTTT. This chain uses TRGV2 with TRGJ1 or TRGJ2. TCRdb carries no J gene annotation; the J gene was assigned here by matching the DNA with germline. This CDR3 contains 11 residues. The germline V gene has CDR1 EGSNGY and CDR2 YDSYNSKV. Trimming removed 0 bases from V and 12 bases from J; junction bases left unmatched: 5.

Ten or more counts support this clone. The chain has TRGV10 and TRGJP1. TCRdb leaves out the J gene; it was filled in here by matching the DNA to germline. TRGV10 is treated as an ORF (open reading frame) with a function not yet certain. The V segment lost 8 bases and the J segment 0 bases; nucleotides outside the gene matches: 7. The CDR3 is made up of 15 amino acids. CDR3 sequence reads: CAAWVIYTTGWFKIF. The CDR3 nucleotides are TGTGCTGCGTGGGTTATATATACCACTGGTTGGTTCAAGATATTT.

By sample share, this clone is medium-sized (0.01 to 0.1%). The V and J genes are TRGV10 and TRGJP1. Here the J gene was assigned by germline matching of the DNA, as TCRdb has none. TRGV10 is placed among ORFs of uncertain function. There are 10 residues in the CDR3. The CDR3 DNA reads TGTGCCAACCGTGGTTGGTTCAAGATATTT. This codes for CANRGWFKIF.

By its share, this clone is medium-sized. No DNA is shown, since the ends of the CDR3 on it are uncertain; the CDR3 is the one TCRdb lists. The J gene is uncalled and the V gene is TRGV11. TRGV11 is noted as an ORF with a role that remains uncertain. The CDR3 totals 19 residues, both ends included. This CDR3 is CTTVPAGLSPSATGWFKIF.

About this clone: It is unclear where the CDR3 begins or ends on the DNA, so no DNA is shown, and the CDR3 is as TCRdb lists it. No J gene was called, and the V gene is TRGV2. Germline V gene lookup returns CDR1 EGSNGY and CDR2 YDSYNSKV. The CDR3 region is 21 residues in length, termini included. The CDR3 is CATWDDPRIIIRNSLAVEQHF.